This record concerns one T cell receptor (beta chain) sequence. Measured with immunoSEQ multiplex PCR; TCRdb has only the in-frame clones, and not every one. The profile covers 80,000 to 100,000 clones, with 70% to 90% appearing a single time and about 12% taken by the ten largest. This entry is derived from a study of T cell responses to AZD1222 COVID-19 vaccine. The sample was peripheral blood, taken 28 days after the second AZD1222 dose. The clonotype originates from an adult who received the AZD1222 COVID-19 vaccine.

CDR3 loop: CASSLAADRMSYEQYF. For the CDR3, the DNA is TGTGCCAGCAGCTTAGCGGCGGACAGGATGTCCTACGAGCAGTACTTC. The V gene is TRBV7-2, the J gene TRBJ2-7, with TRBD1 identical over 7 bases. The CDR3 extends over 16 amino acids. Trimming removed 0 bases from V and 1 base from J; junction bases left unmatched: 6. Germline loops: CDR1 SGHTA, CDR2 FQGNSA.